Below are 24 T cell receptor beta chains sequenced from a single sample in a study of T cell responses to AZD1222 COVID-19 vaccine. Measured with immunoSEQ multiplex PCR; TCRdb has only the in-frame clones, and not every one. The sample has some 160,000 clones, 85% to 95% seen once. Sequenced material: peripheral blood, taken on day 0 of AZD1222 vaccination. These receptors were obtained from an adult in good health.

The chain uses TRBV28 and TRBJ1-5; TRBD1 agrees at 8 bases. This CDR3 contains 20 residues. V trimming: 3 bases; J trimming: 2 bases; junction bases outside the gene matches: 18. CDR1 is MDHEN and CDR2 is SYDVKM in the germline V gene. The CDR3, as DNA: TGTGCCAGCAGTTTTGCGGGCCAGGGGGCCTTCGTTTCTGGCAATCAGCCCCAGCATTTT. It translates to CASSFAGQGAFVSGNQPQHF.

The CDR3 bases are TGTGCCAGCAGGTCGACAGGGGTTGGTGGCTACACCTTC. The encoded protein is CASRSTGVGGYTF. V is TRBV5-6 and J is TRBJ1-2, with 8 bases aligning to TRBD1. This CDR3 is built from 13 residues. J gave up 7 bases and V 5 bases, and 7 bases lay outside the gene matches. Per germline, CDR1 SGHDT and CDR2 YYEEEE.

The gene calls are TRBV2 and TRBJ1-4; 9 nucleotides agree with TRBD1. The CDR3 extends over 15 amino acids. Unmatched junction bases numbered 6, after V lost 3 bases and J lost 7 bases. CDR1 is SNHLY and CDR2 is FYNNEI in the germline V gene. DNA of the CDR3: TGTGCCAGCAGTGATGGGACAGGGCGAAGTGAAAAACTGTTTTTT. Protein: CASSDGTGRSEKLFF.

The CDR3 sequence: CASSLSLGMNTEAFF. The DNA for the CDR3 is TGTGCCAGCAGTTTGTCGCTTGGGATGAACACTGAAGCTTTCTTT. The chain employs TRBV28 and TRBJ1-1; D gene uncertain. This CDR3 contains 15 residues. Germline V lookup: CDR1 MDHEN, CDR2 SYDVKM. V was clipped by 3 bases and J by 0 bases, with 11 bases between them.

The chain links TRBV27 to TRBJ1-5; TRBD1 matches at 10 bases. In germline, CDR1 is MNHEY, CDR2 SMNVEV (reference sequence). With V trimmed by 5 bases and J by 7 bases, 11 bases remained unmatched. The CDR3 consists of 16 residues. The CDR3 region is CASSPTGQGYGQPQHF. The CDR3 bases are TGTGCCAGCAGTCCAACGGGACAGGGGTACGGACAGCCCCAGCATTTT.

The DNA of the CDR3 is TGTGCCAGCAGGCAGGACAGGGAAGCTTTCTTT. Residues: CASRQDREAFF. The V call is TRBV2, the J call TRBJ1-1, with 7 bases aligning to TRBD1. The CDR3 is made up of 11 amino acids. The V gene's germline CDR1 is SNHLY and CDR2 FYNNEI. Losses at the gene ends were 6 bases for V and 8 bases for J; bases not matched to a gene: 3.

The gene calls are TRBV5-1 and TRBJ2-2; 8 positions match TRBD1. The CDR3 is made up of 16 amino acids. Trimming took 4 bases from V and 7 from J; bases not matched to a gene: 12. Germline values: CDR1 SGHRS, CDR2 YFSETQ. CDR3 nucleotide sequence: TGCGCCAGCAGCCTGTCCTGGACAGGGCAGGGCGGGGAGCTGTTTTTT. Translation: CASSLSWTGQGGELFF.

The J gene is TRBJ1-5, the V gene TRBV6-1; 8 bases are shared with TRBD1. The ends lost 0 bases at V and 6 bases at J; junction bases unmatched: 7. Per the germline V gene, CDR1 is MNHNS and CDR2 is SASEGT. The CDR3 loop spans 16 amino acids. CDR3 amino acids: CASSEATQGAGQPQHF. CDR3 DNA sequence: TGTGCCAGCAGTGAAGCGACCCAGGGGGCAGGTCAGCCCCAGCATTTT.

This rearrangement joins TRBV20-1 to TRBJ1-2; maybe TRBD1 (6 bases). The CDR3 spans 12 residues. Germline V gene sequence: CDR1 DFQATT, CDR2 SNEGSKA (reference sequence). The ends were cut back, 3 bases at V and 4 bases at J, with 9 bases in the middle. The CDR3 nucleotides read TGCAGTGCTAGTGACAGGATCTATGGCTACACCTTC. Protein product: CSASDRIYGYTF.

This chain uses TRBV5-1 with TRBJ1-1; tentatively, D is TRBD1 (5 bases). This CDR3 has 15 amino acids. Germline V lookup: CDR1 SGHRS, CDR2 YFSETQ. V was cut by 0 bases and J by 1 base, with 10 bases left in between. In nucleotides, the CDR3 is TGCGCCAGCAGCTTGGCCGGAGGGGCGAACACTGAAGCTTTCTTT. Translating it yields CASSLAGGANTEAFF. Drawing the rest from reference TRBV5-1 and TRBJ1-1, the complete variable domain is KAGVTQTPRYLIKTRGQQVTLSCSPISGHRSVSWYQQTPGQGLQFLFEYFSETQRNKGNFPGRFSGRQFSNSRSEMNVSTLELGDSALYLCASSLAGGANTEAFFGQGTRLTVV.

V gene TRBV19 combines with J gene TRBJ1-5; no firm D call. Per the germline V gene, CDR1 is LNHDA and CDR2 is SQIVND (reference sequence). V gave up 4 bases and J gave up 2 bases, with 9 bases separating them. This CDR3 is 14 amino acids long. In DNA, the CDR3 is TGTGCCAGTAGTAAACCGTATGGCAATCAGCCCCAGCATTTT. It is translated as CASSKPYGNQPQHF.

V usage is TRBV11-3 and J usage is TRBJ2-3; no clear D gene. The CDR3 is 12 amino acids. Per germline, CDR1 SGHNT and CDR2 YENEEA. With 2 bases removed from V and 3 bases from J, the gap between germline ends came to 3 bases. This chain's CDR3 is CASSLTTDTQYF. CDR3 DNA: TGTGCCAGCAGCTTAACGACAGATACGCAGTATTTT.

CDR3 region: CASSPHGGGYTF. DNA for the CDR3: TGTGCCAGCAGTCCCCATGGGGGCGGCTACACCTTC. The chain combines TRBV6-5 with TRBJ1-2, with D maybe TRBD1 (6 bases). The CDR3 is made up of 12 amino acids. Germline assignment: CDR1 MNHEY and CDR2 SVGAGI. Trimming removed 5 bases at V and 8 bases at J, with 12 bases between.

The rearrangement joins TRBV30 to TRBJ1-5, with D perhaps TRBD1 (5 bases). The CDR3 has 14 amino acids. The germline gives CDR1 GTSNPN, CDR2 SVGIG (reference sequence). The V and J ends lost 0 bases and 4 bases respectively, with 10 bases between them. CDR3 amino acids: CAWSVPGGNQPQHF. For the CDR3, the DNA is TGTGCCTGGAGTGTGCCTGGGGGAAATCAGCCCCAGCATTTT.

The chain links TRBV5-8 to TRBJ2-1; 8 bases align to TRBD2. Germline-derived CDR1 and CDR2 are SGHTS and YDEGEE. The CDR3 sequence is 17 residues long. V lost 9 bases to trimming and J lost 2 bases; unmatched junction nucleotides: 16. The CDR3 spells CAILATVPGLAYNEQFF. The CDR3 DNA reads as TGTGCCATTCTCGCTACGGTCCCGGGACTAGCCTACAATGAGCAGTTCTTC.

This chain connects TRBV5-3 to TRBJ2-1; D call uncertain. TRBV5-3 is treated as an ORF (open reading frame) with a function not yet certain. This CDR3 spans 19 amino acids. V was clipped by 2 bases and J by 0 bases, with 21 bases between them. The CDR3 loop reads CARSFRVVVPGSSYNEQFF. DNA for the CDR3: TGTGCCAGAAGCTTTCGGGTCGTTGTGCCCGGTAGCTCCTACAATGAGCAGTTCTTC.

Written as DNA, the CDR3 is TGTGCCAGCAGCTTGGTGACGCCTCAAGAGACCCAGTACTTC. It yields the protein CASSLVTPQETQYF. The chain recombines TRBV5-6 with TRBJ2-5; no definite D call. CDR3 size: 14 residues. Germline assignment: CDR1 SGHDT and CDR2 YYEEEE. Trimming stripped 0 bases from V and 2 bases from J, with 8 bases between.

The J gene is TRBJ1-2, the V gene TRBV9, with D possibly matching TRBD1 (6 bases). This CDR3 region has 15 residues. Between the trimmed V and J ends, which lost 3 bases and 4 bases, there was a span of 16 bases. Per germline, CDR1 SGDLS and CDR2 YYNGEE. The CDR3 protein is CASSGKQGSLYGYTF. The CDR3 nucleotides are TGTGCCAGCAGCGGGAAACAGGGCTCCCTCTATGGCTACACCTTC.

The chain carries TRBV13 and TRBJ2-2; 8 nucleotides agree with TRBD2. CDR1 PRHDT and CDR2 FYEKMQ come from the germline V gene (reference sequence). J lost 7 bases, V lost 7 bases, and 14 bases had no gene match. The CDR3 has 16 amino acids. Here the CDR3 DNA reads TGTGCCAGCACTAACGGAGCGGGGGATTACTTCGGGGAGCTGTTTTTT. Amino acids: CASTNGAGDYFGELFF.

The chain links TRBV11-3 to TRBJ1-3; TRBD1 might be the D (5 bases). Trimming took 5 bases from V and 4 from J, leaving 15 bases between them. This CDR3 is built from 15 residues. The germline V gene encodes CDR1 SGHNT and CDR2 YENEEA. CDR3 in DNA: TGTGCCAGCAGCGCAGGGAATTCGGGAGGAAACACCATATATTTT. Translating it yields CASSAGNSGGNTIYF.

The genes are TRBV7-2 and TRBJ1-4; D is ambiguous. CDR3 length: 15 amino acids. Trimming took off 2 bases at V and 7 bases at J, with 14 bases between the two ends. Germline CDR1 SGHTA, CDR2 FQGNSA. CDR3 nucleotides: TGTGCCAGCAGCTTAACTAAGGGATCGGGTGAAAAACTGTTTTTT. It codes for CASSLTKGSGEKLFF. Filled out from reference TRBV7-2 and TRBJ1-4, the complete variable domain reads GAGVSQSPSNKVTEKGKDVELRCDPISGHTALYWYRQSLGQGLEFLIYFQGNSAPDKSGLPSDRFSAERTGGSVSTLTIQRTQQEDSAVYLCASSLTKGSGEKLFFGSGTQLSVL.

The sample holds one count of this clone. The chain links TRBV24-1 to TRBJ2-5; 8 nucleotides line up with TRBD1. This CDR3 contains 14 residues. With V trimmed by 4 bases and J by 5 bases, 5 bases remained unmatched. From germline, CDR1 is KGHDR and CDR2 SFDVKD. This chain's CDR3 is CATSDPTGVETQYF. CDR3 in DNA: TGTGCCACCAGTGACCCGACAGGGGTCGAGACCCAGTACTTC.

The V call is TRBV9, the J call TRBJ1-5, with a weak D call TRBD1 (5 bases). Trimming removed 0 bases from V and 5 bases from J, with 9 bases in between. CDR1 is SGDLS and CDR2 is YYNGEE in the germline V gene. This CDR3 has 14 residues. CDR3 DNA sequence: TGTGCCAGCAGCGTAGCGGGGGTTGATCAGCCCCAGCATTTT. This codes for CASSVAGVDQPQHF. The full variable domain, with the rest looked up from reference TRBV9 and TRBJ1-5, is DSGVTQTPKHLITATGQRVTLRCSPRSGDLSVYWYQQSLDQGLQFLIQYYNGEERAKGNILERFSAQQFPDLHSELNLSSLELGDSALYFCASSVAGVDQPQHFGDGTRLSIL.

CDR3 protein: CASSYLGGEVHNEQFF. The CDR3 region has the DNA TGTGCCAGCAGTTATCTTGGGGGGGAGGTCCACAATGAGCAGTTCTTC. The rearrangement joins TRBV11-2 to TRBJ2-1, with 7 bases identical to TRBD2. The V gene end was trimmed by 6 bases and the J gene end by 5 bases; junction bases not matched to a gene: 13. Germline CDR1 SGHAT, CDR2 FQNNGV. This CDR3 is 16 amino acids long.